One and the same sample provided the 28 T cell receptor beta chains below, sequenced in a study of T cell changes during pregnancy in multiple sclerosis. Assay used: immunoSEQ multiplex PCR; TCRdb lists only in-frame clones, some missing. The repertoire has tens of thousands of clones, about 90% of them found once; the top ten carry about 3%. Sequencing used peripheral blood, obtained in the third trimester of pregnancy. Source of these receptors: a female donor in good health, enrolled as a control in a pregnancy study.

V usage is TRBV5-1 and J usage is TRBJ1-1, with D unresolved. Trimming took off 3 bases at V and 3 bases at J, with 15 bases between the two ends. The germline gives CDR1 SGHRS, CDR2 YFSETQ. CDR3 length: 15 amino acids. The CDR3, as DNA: TGCGCCAGCAGCTCCCGAGGGAAGAGGGACACTGAAGCTTTCTTT. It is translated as CASSSRGKRDTEAFF.

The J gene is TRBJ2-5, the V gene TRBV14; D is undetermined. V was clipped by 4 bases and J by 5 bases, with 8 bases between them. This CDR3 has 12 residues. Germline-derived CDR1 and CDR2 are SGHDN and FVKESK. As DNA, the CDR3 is TGTGCCAGCAGCCTAACCCGGGAGACCCAGTACTTC. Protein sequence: CASSLTRETQYF.

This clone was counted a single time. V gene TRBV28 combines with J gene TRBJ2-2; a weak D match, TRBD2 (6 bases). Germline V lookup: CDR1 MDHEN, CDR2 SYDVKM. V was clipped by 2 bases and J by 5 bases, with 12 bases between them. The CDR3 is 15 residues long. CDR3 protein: CASSLGGSLTGELFF. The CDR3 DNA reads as TGTGCCAGCAGTTTAGGGGGGAGCTTGACCGGGGAGCTGTTTTTT.

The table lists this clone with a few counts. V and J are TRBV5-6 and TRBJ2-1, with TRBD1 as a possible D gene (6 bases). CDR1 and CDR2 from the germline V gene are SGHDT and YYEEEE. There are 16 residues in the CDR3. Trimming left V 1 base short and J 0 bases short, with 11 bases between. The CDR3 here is CASSLRGFSSYNEQFF. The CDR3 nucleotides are TGTGCCAGCAGCTTGAGGGGGTTCAGCTCCTACAATGAGCAGTTCTTC. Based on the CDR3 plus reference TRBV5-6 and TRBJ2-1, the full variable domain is DAGVTQSPTHLIKTRGQQVTLRCSPKSGHDTVSWYQQALGQGPQFIFQYYEEEERQRGNFPDRFSGHQFPNYSSELNVNALLLGDSALYLCASSLRGFSSYNEQFFGPGTRLTVL.

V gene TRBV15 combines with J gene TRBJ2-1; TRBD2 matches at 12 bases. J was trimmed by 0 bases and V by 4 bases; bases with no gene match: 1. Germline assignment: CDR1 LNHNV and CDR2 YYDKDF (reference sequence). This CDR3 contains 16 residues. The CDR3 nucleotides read TGTGCCACCAGCACACTAGCGGGAGGCTCCTACAATGAGCAGTTCTTC. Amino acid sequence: CATSTLAGGSYNEQFF.

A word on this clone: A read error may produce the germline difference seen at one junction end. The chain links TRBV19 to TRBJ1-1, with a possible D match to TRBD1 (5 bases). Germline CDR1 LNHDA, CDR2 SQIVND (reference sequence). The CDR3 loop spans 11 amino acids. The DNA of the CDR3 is TGTGCCAGTAGTCAAGACAGCGTGGGGATATTT. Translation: CASSQDSVGIF. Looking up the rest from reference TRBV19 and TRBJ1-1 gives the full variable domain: DGGITQSPKYLFRKEGQNVTLSCEQNLNHDAMYWYRQDPGQGLRLIYYSQIVNDFQKGDIAEGYSVSREKKESFPLTVTSAQKNPTAFYLCASSQDSVGIFGQGTRLTVV.

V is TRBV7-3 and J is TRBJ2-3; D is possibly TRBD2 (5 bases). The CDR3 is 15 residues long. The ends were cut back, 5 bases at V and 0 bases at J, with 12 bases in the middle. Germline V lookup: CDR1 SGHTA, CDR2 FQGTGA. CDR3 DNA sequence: TGTGCCAGCAGCATCGGACTGGCTAGCACAGATACGCAGTATTTT. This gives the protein CASSIGLASTDTQYF.

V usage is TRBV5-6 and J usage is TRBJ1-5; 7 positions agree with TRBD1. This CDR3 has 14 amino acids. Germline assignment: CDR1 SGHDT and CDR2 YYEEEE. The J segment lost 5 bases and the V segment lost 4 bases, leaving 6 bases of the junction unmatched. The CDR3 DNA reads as TGTGCCAGCAGCATACAGGGGTTTGATCAGCCCCAGCATTTT. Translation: CASSIQGFDQPQHF.

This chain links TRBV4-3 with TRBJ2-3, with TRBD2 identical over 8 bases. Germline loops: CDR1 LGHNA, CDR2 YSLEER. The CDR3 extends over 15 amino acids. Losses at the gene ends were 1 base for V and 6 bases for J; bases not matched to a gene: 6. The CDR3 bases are TGCGCCAGCAGCCAAGTCACGGGGGGGCCGGATACGCAGTATTTT. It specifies CASSQVTGGPDTQYF.

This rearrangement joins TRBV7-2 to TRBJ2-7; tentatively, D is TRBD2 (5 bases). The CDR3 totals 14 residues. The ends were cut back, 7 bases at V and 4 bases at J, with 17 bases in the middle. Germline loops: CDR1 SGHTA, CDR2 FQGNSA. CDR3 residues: CASTRGPAGYEQYF. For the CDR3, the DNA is TGTGCCAGCACCCGCGGGCCTGCTGGTTACGAGCAGTACTTC.

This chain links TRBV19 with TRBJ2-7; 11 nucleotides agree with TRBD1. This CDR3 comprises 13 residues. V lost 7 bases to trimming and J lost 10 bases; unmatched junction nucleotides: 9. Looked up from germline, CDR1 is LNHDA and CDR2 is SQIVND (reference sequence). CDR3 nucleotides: TGTGCCAGTAAGGGACAGGGGGATTCTGGACAGTACTTC. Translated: CASKGQGDSGQYF.

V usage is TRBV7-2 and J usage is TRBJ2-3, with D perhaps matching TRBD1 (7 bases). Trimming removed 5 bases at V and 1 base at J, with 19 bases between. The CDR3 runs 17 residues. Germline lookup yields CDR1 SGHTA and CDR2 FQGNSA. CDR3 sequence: CASSPPWRGLGTDTQYF. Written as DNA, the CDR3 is TGTGCCAGCAGCCCCCCCTGGAGGGGGCTAGGCACAGATACGCAGTATTTT.

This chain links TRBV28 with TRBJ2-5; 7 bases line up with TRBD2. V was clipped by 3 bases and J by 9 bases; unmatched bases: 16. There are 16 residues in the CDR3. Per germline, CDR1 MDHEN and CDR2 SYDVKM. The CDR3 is CASSFTLKAGDRSQYF. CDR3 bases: TGTGCCAGCAGTTTTACCCTCAAGGCGGGAGATAGGTCCCAGTACTTC.

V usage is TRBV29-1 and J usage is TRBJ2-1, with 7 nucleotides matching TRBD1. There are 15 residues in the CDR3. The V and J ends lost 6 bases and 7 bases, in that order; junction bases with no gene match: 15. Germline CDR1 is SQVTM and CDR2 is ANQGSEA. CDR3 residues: CSVNRGWMAFNEQFF. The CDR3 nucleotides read TGCAGCGTCAACAGGGGTTGGATGGCCTTTAATGAGCAGTTCTTC.

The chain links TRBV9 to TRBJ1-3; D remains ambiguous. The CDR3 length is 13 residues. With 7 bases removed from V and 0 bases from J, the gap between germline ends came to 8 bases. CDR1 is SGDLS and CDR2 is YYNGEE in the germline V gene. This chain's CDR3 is CASGLHSGNTIYF. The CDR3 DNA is TGTGCCAGCGGACTACACTCTGGAAACACCATATATTTT.

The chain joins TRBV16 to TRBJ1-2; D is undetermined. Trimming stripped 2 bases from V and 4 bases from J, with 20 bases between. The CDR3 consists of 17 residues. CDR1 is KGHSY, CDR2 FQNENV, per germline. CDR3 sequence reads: CASSQPYPTTQIYGYTF. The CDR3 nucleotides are TGTGCCAGCAGCCAACCATACCCCACAACGCAGATCTATGGCTACACCTTC.

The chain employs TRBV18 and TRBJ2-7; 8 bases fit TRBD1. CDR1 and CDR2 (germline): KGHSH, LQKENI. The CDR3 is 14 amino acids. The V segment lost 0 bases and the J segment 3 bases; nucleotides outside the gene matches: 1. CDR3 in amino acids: CASSPPGQVYEQYF. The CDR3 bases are TGTGCCAGCTCACCACCGGGACAGGTCTACGAGCAGTACTTC.

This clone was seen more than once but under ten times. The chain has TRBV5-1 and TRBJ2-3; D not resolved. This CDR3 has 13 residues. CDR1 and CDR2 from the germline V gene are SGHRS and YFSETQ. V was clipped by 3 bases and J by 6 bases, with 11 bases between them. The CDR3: CASSSLTGDTQYF. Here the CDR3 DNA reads TGCGCCAGCAGCTCTCTGACCGGGGATACGCAGTATTTT.

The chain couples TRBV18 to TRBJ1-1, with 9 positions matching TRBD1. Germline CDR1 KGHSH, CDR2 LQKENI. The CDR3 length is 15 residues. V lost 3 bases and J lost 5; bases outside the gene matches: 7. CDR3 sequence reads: CASSPLDRGGTEAFF. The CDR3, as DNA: TGTGCCAGCTCACCTCTGGACAGGGGAGGTACTGAAGCTTTCTTT.

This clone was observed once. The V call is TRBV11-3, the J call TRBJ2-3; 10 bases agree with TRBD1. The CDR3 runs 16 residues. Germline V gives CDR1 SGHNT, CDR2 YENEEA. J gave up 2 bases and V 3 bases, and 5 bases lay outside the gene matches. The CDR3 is CASSLDRGASTDTQYF. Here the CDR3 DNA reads TGTGCCAGCAGCTTGGACAGGGGGGCCTCCACAGATACGCAGTATTTT.

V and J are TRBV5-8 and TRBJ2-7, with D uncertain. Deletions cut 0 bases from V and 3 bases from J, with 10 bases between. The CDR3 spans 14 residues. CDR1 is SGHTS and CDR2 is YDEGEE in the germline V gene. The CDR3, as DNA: TGTGCCAGCAGCTTGGACCAATTACTCTACGAGCAGTACTTC. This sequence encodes CASSLDQLLYEQYF.

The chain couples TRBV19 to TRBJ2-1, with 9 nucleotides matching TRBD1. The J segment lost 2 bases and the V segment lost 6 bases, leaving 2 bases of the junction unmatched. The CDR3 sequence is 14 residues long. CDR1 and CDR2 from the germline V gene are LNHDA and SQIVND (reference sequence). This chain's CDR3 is CASRRTGAYNEQFF. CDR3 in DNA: TGTGCCAGTAGGCGGACAGGGGCCTACAATGAGCAGTTCTTC.

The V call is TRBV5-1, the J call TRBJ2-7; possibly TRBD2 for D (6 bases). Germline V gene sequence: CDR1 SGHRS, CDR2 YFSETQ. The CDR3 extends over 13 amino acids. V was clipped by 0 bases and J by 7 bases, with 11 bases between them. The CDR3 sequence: CASSLEGGEEQYF. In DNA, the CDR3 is TGCGCCAGCAGCTTGGAGGGCGGGGAGGAGCAGTACTTC.

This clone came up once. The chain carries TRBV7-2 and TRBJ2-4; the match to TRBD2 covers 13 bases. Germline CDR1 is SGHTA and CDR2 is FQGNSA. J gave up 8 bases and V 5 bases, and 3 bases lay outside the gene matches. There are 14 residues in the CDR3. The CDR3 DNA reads TGTGCCAGCAGCCCGGGACTAGCGGGGCACATTCAGTACTTC. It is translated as CASSPGLAGHIQYF.

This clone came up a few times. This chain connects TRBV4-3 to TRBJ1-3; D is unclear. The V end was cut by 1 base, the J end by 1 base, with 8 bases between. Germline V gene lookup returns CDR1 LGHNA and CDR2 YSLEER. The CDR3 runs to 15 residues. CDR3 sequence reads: CASSQVQLSGNTIYF. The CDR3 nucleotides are TGCGCCAGCAGCCAAGTACAGTTGTCTGGAAACACCATATATTTT.

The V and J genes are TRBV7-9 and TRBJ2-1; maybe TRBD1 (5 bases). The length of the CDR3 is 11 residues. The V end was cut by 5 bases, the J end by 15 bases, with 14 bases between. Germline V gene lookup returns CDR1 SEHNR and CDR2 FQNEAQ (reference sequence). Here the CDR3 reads CASSLDMPRFF. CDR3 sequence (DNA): TGTGCCAGCAGCCTGGACATGCCCCGGTTCTTC.

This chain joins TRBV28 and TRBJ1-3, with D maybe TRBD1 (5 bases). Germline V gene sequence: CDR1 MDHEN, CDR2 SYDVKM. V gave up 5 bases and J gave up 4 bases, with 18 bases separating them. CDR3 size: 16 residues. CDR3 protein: CASSLISQGSGNTIYF. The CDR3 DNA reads TGTGCCAGCAGTCTTATAAGTCAGGGATCCGGAAACACCATATATTTT.

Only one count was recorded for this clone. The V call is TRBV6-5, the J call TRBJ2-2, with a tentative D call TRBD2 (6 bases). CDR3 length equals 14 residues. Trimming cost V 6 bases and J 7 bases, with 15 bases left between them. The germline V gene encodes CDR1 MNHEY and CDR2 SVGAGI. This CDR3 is CASSPRTGVGELFF. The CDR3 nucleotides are TGTGCCAGCAGCCCTAGGACGGGGGTCGGGGAGCTGTTTTTT.